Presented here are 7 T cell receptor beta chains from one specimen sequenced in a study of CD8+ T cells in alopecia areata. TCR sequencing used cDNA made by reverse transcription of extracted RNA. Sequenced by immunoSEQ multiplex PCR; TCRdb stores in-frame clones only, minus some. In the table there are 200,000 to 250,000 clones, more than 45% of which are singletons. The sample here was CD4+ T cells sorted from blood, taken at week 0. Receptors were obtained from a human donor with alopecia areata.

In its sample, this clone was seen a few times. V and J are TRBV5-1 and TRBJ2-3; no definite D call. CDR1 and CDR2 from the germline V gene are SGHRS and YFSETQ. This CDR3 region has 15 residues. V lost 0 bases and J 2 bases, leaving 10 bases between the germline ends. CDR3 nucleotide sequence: TGCGCCAGCAGCTTGGTGGGTAGTTACACAGATACGCAGTATTTT. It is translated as CASSLVGSYTDTQYF.

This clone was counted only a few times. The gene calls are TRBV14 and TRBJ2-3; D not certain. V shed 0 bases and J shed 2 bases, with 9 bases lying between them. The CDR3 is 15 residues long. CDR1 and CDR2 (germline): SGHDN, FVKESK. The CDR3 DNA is TGTGCCAGCAGCCAAGAAATCCTAGACACAGATACGCAGTATTTT. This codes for CASSQEILDTDTQYF. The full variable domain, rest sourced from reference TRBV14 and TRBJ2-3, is EAGVTQFPSHSVIEKGQTVTLRCDPISGHDNLYWYRRVMGKEIKFLLHFVKESKQDESGMPNNRFLAERTGGTYSTLKVQPAELEDSGVYFCASSQEILDTDTQYFGPGTRLTVL.

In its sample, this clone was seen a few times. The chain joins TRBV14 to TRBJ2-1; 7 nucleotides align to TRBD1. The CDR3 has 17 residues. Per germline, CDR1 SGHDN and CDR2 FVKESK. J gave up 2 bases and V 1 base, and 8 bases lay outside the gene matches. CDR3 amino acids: CASSQAGYRGTYNEQFF. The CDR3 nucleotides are TGTGCCAGCAGCCAAGCGGGGTACAGGGGTACCTACAATGAGCAGTTCTTC.

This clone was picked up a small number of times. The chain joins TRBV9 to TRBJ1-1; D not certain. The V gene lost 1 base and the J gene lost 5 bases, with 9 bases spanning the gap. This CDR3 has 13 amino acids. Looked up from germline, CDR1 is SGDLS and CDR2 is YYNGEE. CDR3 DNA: TGTGCCAGCAGCGTAACGTTTGCGACTGAAGCTTTCTTT. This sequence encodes CASSVTFATEAFF.

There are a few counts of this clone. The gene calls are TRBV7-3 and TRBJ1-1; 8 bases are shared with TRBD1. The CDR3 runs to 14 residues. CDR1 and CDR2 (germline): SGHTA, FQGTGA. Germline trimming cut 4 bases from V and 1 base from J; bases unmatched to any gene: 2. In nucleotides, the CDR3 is TGTGCCAGCAGCTCACAGGGGGGGAACACTGAAGCTTTCTTT. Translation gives CASSSQGGNTEAFF.

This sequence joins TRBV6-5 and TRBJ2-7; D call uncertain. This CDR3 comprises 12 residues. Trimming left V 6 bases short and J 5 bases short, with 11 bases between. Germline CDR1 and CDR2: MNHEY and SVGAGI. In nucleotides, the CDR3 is TGTGCCAGCAGGGGGTGGCGCGACGAGCAGTACTTC. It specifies CASRGWRDEQYF.

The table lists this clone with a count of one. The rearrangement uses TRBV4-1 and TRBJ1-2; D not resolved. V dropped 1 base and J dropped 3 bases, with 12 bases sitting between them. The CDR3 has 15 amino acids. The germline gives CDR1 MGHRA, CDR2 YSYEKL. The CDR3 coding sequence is TGCGCCAGCAGCCAAGTCGGCGGCAGATACTATGGCTACACCTTC. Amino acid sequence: CASSQVGGRYYGYTF.